This paragraph covers one T cell receptor (beta chain) sequence. The antigen this receptor binds is unknown. Base qualities are not at hand, and no much larger clone is one base apart. Sequencing was carried out with an Illumina HiSeq 2500. TCR beta libraries were prepared by quantitative 5'-RACE with molecular barcodes. In the original analysis: Disease-linked TCR variants were identified with a new computational method built on a probabilistic model of VDJ rearrangement. Clones were called with MiXCR by TCRdb after fastp trimmed the public reads at Q25, and only in-frame beta chains were retained. Records with the same CDR3 protein are collapsed into one entry carrying the most frequent genes and DNA. TCRdb assigned the V and J calls; the authors' analysis was not used. The table for this sample lists a few hundred thousand distinct CDR3 sequences; under 25% of them were counted only once. Approximately 16% of the sample comes from the top ten.

This specimen belongs to a study of CD8 T cells in ankylosing spondylitis (dated 2017 in TCRdb). Study-wide context: To find TCR variants linked to disease, the study profiled T cell receptor beta repertoires in ankylosing spondylitis patients and healthy donors. Peripheral blood was sampled, and synovial fluid was additionally collected from ankylosing spondylitis patients. The whole study cohort included about a hundred healthy donors and 25 ankylosing spondylitis patients. General findings and caveats noted by the study authors: Significant enrichment of the disease-linked clones was reported in matched synovial fluid samples from ankylosing spondylitis patients. Some of the motif variants had been reported before in the synovial fluid and blood of reactive arthritis patients, a finding that suggests common disease-initiation mechanisms. The disease-linked clones showed a CD8+ phenotype and occurred at relatively low frequencies in peripheral blood. A TCR beta motif of eight highly homologous amino acid variants appeared characteristic of blood from ankylosing spondylitis patients.

Sequenced: blood, either unsorted or a sorted T cell fraction (not recorded which). This TCR came from a male donor with ankylosing spondylitis.

The nucleotides are TGTGCCATCAGTGAGACCGGGCGAGACTACGAGCAGTACTTC. This translates into CAISETGRDYEQYF. The receptor chain draws on TRBV10-3 and TRBJ2-7; too little of a D gene remains to name it. The germline V gene sets CDR1 to ENHRY and CDR2 to SYGVKD. V sheds 2 bases and J sheds 3 bases, leaving 11 bases between their ends. The CDR3 goes from the cysteine to the phenylalanine over 14 residues. The entry retains the CDR3 DNA only, 42 bases that are in frame from base 1.